This T cell receptor beta chain was observed in a study of T-cell memory formation after mild COVID-19. Study in general: Largely donor-specific sequence clusters came from a couple of donors.

Trimming removed 5 bases from V and 10 bases from J, with 14 bases in between. The CDR3 extends over 12 amino acids. The table lists this clonotype with a few counts. TCRdb analysed the 5' RACE reads with MiXCR anew, one entry per CDR3 protein. Altogether 250,000 to 300,000 distinct CDR3 sequences are present, about 17% being singletons, with the ten largest covering roughly 20%. The sequence was obtained from a man younger than 30 who had mild COVID-19 (a few samples of this study predate the infection). Cell type and time point are not known. The chain employs TRBV12-3 or TRBV12-4 and TRBJ1-1; D is unclear. Sequenced material: PBMCs or a T cell subset sorted from them (not recorded which). Here the CDR3 reads CASSPRADGAFF. CDR3 nucleotides: TGTGCCAGCAGTCCCCGGGCCGACGGAGCTTTCTTT.